This is a list of T cell receptor beta chains from one sample in a study of T cell responses to AZD1222 COVID-19 vaccine. Assay used: immunoSEQ multiplex PCR; TCRdb lists only in-frame clones, some missing. This repertoire shows more than 95,000 clones, about 90% found once; its top ten account for 0.8% to 1.1%. This sample comprised peripheral blood, obtained on day 0 of AZD1222 vaccination. These receptors all come from an adult in good health. The CDR3 runs from the conserved cysteine through the conserved F or W. The D gene is left open where the match is weak. Expanded clones get a size class; other rows say once, few or many, or leave the size out.

v_gene: TRBV19
len: 14
abundance: -
d_gene: -
j_gene: TRBJ1-1
CDR3aa: CASTRGKTNTEAFF
CDR3nt: TGTGCCAGTACAAGGGGGAAAACGAACACTGAAGCTTTCTTT

v_gene: TRBV14
len: 14
abundance: -
d_gene: -
j_gene: TRBJ1-4
CDR3aa: CASSQELGGQKLFF
CDR3nt: TGTGCCAGCAGCCAAGAACTCGGGGGCCAAAAACTGTTTTTT

v_gene: TRBV30
len: 13
abundance: -
d_gene: TRBD1
j_gene: TRBJ1-2
CDR3aa: CAWSVWTGDGYTF
CDR3nt: TGTGCCTGGAGTGTCTGGACAGGGGATGGCTACACCTTC

v_gene: TRBV12-3/TRBV12-4
len: 13
abundance: -
d_gene: -
j_gene: TRBJ1-1
CDR3aa: CASSPPRGTEAFF
CDR3nt: TGTGCCAGCAGTCCCCCGAGGGGGACTGAAGCTTTCTTT

v_gene: TRBV7-9
len: 12
abundance: -
d_gene: -
j_gene: TRBJ1-2
CDR3aa: CASSRSNYGYTF
CDR3nt: TGTGCCAGCAGCCGGTCTAACTATGGCTACACCTTC

v_gene: TRBV5-1
len: 13
abundance: once
d_gene: -
j_gene: TRBJ1-1
CDR3aa: CASSWNMNTEAFF
CDR3nt: TGCGCCAGCAGCTGGAACATGAACACTGAAGCTTTCTTT

v_gene: TRBV27
len: 16
abundance: -
d_gene: TRBD2
j_gene: TRBJ2-1
CDR3aa: CASSPTLAGVTGEQFF
CDR3nt: TGTGCCAGCAGCCCAACACTAGCGGGAGTAACGGGTGAGCAGTTCTTC

v_gene: TRBV3-1/TRBV3-2
len: 12
abundance: -
d_gene: -
j_gene: TRBJ2-3
CDR3aa: CASSLTRATQYF
CDR3nt: TGTGCCAGCAGCCTAACCCGGGCTACGCAGTATTTT

v_gene: TRBV5-1
len: 14
abundance: -
d_gene: -
j_gene: TRBJ2-7
CDR3aa: CASRSQGSGREQYF
CDR3nt: TGCGCCAGCAGATCACAGGGCTCCGGTCGGGAGCAGTACTTC

v_gene: TRBV14
len: 14
abundance: -
d_gene: TRBD2
j_gene: TRBJ2-7
CDR3aa: CASSWTSGSYEQYF
CDR3nt: TGTGCCAGCAGCTGGACTAGCGGGAGTTACGAGCAGTACTTC

v_gene: TRBV5-6
len: 13
abundance: -
d_gene: TRBD1
j_gene: TRBJ1-1
CDR3aa: CASSLRTGLLAFF
CDR3nt: TGTGCCAGCAGCTTGCGGACAGGGTTGTTGGCTTTCTTT

v_gene: TRBV5-1
len: 17
abundance: once
d_gene: -
j_gene: TRBJ1-6
CDR3aa: CASSLVGVSSINSPLHF
CDR3nt: TGCGCCAGCAGCTTGGTTGGCGTTTCTTCTATTAATTCACCCCTCCACTTT

v_gene: TRBV10-3
len: 16
abundance: -
d_gene: -
j_gene: TRBJ1-1
CDR3aa: CAISEPNRASNTEAFF
CDR3nt: TGTGCCATCAGTGAGCCGAACAGGGCCTCGAACACTGAAGCTTTCTTT

v_gene: TRBV24-1
len: 14
abundance: -
d_gene: -
j_gene: TRBJ2-4
CDR3aa: CATSDSTSWGSQYF
CDR3nt: TGTGCCACCAGTGACTCGACTTCATGGGGGTCTCAGTACTTC

v_gene: TRBV11-1
len: 13
abundance: -
d_gene: -
j_gene: TRBJ2-1
CDR3aa: CASSLAPGTEQFF
CDR3nt: TGTGCCAGCAGCTTAGCCCCAGGGACTGAGCAGTTCTTC

v_gene: TRBV5-1
len: 14
abundance: -
d_gene: -
j_gene: TRBJ1-4
CDR3aa: CASNPSGSDEKLFF
CDR3nt: TGCGCCAGCAATCCTTCTGGCTCAGATGAAAAACTGTTTTTT

v_gene: TRBV7-9
len: 15
abundance: once
d_gene: TRBD2
j_gene: TRBJ2-2
CDR3aa: CAIFGASGLTGELFF
CDR3nt: TGTGCCATCTTCGGGGCTAGCGGACTCACCGGGGAGCTGTTTTTT

v_gene: TRBV5-1
len: 14
abundance: -
d_gene: TRBD1
j_gene: TRBJ1-4
CDR3aa: CASSLQGTDEKLFF
CDR3nt: TGCGCCAGCAGCTTACAGGGGACGGACGAAAAACTGTTTTTT

v_gene: TRBV7-3
len: 13
abundance: -
d_gene: -
j_gene: TRBJ1-1
CDR3aa: CASSLGGDTEAFF
CDR3nt: TGTGCCAGCAGCTTAGGGGGCGACACTGAAGCTTTCTTT

v_gene: TRBV4-1
len: 15
abundance: -
d_gene: TRBD1
j_gene: TRBJ1-3
CDR3aa: CASSRLDRGEDTIYF
CDR3nt: TGCGCCAGCAGCCGGCTGGACAGGGGGGAAGACACCATATATTTT

v_gene: TRBV19
len: 14
abundance: -
d_gene: TRBD1
j_gene: TRBJ1-3
CDR3aa: CASSETGAGNTIYF
CDR3nt: TGTGCCAGTAGTGAGACAGGGGCTGGAAACACCATATATTTT

v_gene: TRBV2
len: 14
abundance: -
d_gene: -
j_gene: TRBJ2-3
CDR3aa: CASSEATVTDTQYF
CDR3nt: TGTGCCAGCAGTGAAGCCACTGTCACAGATACGCAGTATTTT

v_gene: TRBV11-2
len: 15
abundance: -
d_gene: -
j_gene: TRBJ2-3
CDR3aa: CASSLKREIFDTQYF
CDR3nt: TGTGCCAGCAGCTTAAAGAGGGAGATCTTCGATACGCAGTATTTT

v_gene: TRBV19
len: 14
abundance: -
d_gene: -
j_gene: TRBJ2-5
CDR3aa: CASSIGGSRGTQYF
CDR3nt: TGTGCCAGTAGTATAGGGGGAAGCCGCGGGACCCAGTACTTC

v_gene: TRBV5-1
len: 16
abundance: -
d_gene: TRBD1
j_gene: TRBJ1-1
CDR3aa: CASSLGTGGANTEAFF
CDR3nt: TGCGCCAGCAGCTTGGGTACAGGGGGCGCGAATACTGAAGCTTTCTTT

v_gene: TRBV20-1
len: 11
abundance: -
d_gene: -
j_gene: TRBJ2-4
CDR3aa: CSAPHSNGRYF
CDR3nt: TGCAGTGCCCCACACTCCAACGGTCGGTACTTC

v_gene: TRBV24-1
len: 14
abundance: -
d_gene: -
j_gene: TRBJ2-2
CDR3aa: CATSARRNTGELFF
CDR3nt: TGTGCCACCAGTGCACGACGAAACACCGGGGAGCTGTTTTTT

v_gene: TRBV6-1
len: 14
abundance: once
d_gene: TRBD1
j_gene: TRBJ1-5
CDR3aa: CASSEQGDNQPQHF
CDR3nt: TGTGCCAGCAGTGAGCAGGGGGACAATCAGCCCCAGCATTTT

v_gene: TRBV11-2
len: 19
abundance: -
d_gene: TRBD2
j_gene: TRBJ2-2
CDR3aa: CASSLELAGYLANTGELFF
CDR3nt: TGTGCCAGCAGCTTAGAACTAGCGGGCTACCTCGCGAACACCGGGGAGCTGTTTTTT

v_gene: TRBV7-6
len: 15
abundance: -
d_gene: TRBD1
j_gene: TRBJ1-3
CDR3aa: CASSEGGLSGNTIYF
CDR3nt: TGTGCCAGCAGCGAAGGGGGCCTCTCTGGAAACACCATATATTTT

v_gene: TRBV7-8
len: 13
abundance: -
d_gene: -
j_gene: TRBJ1-2
CDR3aa: CASSRGRAGGYTF
CDR3nt: TGTGCCAGCAGCCGCGGACGGGCGGGTGGCTACACCTTC

v_gene: TRBV28
len: 13
abundance: -
d_gene: -
j_gene: TRBJ1-1
CDR3aa: CASSLPDNTEAFF
CDR3nt: TGTGCCAGCAGTTTACCCGATAACACTGAAGCTTTCTTT

v_gene: TRBV18
len: 16
abundance: -
d_gene: TRBD2
j_gene: TRBJ2-2
CDR3aa: CASSPPLAGNTGELFF
CDR3nt: TGTGCCAGCTCACCACCCCTAGCGGGGAACACCGGGGAGCTGTTTTTT

v_gene: TRBV3-1/TRBV3-2
len: 15
abundance: -
d_gene: -
j_gene: TRBJ2-1
CDR3aa: CASSHAGSRYNEQFF
CDR3nt: TGTGCCAGCAGCCATGCGGGTAGCCGCTACAATGAGCAGTTCTTC

v_gene: TRBV30
len: 14
abundance: -
d_gene: TRBD2
j_gene: TRBJ2-7
CDR3aa: CACAPSGKAYEQYF
CDR3nt: TGTGCCTGCGCTCCTAGCGGGAAGGCCTACGAGCAGTACTTC

v_gene: TRBV28
len: 13
abundance: -
d_gene: -
j_gene: TRBJ2-2
CDR3aa: CASSSPHTGELFF
CDR3nt: TGTGCCAGCAGTTCCCCACACACCGGGGAGCTGTTTTTT

v_gene: TRBV2
len: 16
abundance: -
d_gene: TRBD1
j_gene: TRBJ2-7
CDR3aa: CASREGTGGISYEQYF
CDR3nt: TGTGCCAGCAGAGAAGGGACAGGGGGAATCTCCTACGAGCAGTACTTC